These 32 T cell receptor beta chains came from one sample sequenced in a study of beta chain features in type 1 diabetes. TCRB transcripts that were expressed got sequenced, as all of the isolated RNA had been reverse transcribed. Sequencing used immunoSEQ multiplex PCR; TCRdb keeps in-frame clones, though not all of them. Among about 250,000 clones, 13% to 15% were seen once, and the ten largest hold 0.026%. Sequencing was carried out using naive CD4+ T cells from blood. The receptor set was obtained from a woman in her forties in good health.

The rearrangement uses TRBV20-1 and TRBJ1-1; tentative D call: TRBD1 (6 bases). This CDR3 comprises 11 residues. Germline V gives CDR1 DFQATT, CDR2 SNEGSKA (reference sequence). The V and J ends lost 6 bases and 4 bases respectively, with 9 bases between them. The CDR3 coding sequence is TGCAGTGCGTTGGGGGCCACTGAAGCTTTCTTT. Amino acid sequence: CSALGATEAFF.

The chain couples TRBV9 to TRBJ2-7; TRBD1 aligns across 9 bases. The CDR3 covers 17 residues. Germline V gives CDR1 SGDLS, CDR2 YYNGEE. V trimming: 0 bases; J trimming: 0 bases; junction bases outside the gene matches: 7. The chain's CDR3 is CASSVGGQGPLSYEQYF. CDR3 coding DNA: TGTGCCAGCAGCGTAGGTGGACAGGGGCCACTCTCCTACGAGCAGTACTTC.

The chain combines TRBV19 with TRBJ1-2; D is unclear. Trimming cost V 5 bases and J 0 bases, with 22 bases left between them. The CDR3 runs to 18 residues. CDR1 and CDR2 (germline): LNHDA, SQIVND (reference sequence). This chain's CDR3 is CASSQVSAVGRANYGYTF. CDR3 coding DNA: TGTGCCAGTAGTCAAGTCAGCGCAGTAGGCCGGGCTAACTATGGCTACACCTTC.

The chain recombines TRBV6-5 with TRBJ1-2; 7 bases are a match to TRBD1. After removal of 7 bases from V and 5 bases from J, the junction contained 10 bases not matched to a gene. CDR1 and CDR2 (germline): MNHEY, SVGAGI. This CDR3 region has 14 residues. The CDR3 sequence is CASTRVGTVYGYTF. Written as DNA, the CDR3 is TGTGCCAGCACCAGAGTCGGGACAGTATATGGCTACACCTTC.

A few counts support this clone. The chain carries TRBV10-3 and TRBJ2-5, with 9 nucleotides matching TRBD2. The CDR3 loop spans 13 amino acids. Germline CDR1 is ENHRY and CDR2 is SYGVKD. After removal of 4 bases from V and 6 bases from J, the junction contained 3 bases not matched to a gene. The DNA of the CDR3 is TGTGCCATCAGTGTAGCGGGGGAAAAGACCCAGTACTTC. The encoded protein is CAISVAGEKTQYF.

The rearrangement uses TRBV6-4 and TRBJ1-6; TRBD1 might be the D (6 bases). The CDR3 totals 13 residues. CDR1 is MRHNA, CDR2 SNTAGT, per germline. V lost 6 bases, J lost 15 bases, and 18 bases lay in between. CDR3 DNA: TGTGCCAGCAGCCCCGGACAGAATCAAGTCCTCCACTTT. It codes for CASSPGQNQVLHF.

The J gene is TRBJ2-6, the V gene TRBV5-1, with D uncertain. Trimming shortened V by 3 bases and J by 0 bases, and 4 bases separated the two germline ends. The CDR3 length is 14 residues. The germline V gene has CDR1 SGHRS and CDR2 YFSETQ. This chain's CDR3 is CASSSYSGANVLTF. CDR3 nucleotide sequence: TGCGCCAGCAGCTCGTACTCTGGGGCCAACGTCCTGACTTTC.

In its sample, this clone was seen a few times. V gene TRBV6-4 combines with J gene TRBJ2-3; tentatively, D is TRBD1 (5 bases). This CDR3 region has 12 residues. With 2 bases removed from V and 14 bases from J, the gap between germline ends came to 14 bases. In germline, CDR1 is MRHNA, CDR2 SNTAGT. The CDR3 DNA reads TGTGCCAGCAGTGACAGGCAGGGCCAGGCGTATTTT. Translation gives CASSDRQGQAYF.

The chain combines TRBV6-6 with TRBJ2-3; possible D gene TRBD1, 5 bases. The V gene lost 8 bases and the J gene lost 3 bases, with 9 bases spanning the gap. Germline CDR1 and CDR2: MNHNY and SVGAGI (reference sequence). The CDR3 length is 12 residues. The DNA for the CDR3 is TGTGCCAGCCAGCAGGGAACAGATACGCAGTATTTT. Amino acid sequence: CASQQGTDTQYF.

The chain has TRBV5-4 and TRBJ2-7, with D unclear. The V gene's germline CDR1 is SGHNT and CDR2 YYREEE (reference sequence). V lost 6 bases and J 0 bases, leaving 4 bases between the germline ends. The CDR3 covers 11 residues. The DNA of the CDR3 is TGTGCCAGCACCGGCTCCTACGAGCAGTACTTC. It encodes CASTGSYEQYF.

The sample holds many counts of this clone. This chain connects TRBV23-1 to TRBJ2-5, with D perhaps matching TRBD1 (6 bases). TRBV23-1 is flagged as an ORF with uncertain function. Trimming stripped 1 base from V and 1 base from J, with 22 bases between. This CDR3 is built from 19 residues. The CDR3 coding sequence is TGCGCCAGCAGTCAATTCCTCAAGACAGGACAAAAGGTCCAAGAGACCCAGTACTTC. Residues: CASSQFLKTGQKVQETQYF.

This clone was seen only a few times. V gene TRBV28 combines with J gene TRBJ1-2; maybe TRBD1 (5 bases). Germline loops: CDR1 MDHEN, CDR2 SYDVKM. The CDR3 has 13 amino acids. V was cut by 7 bases and J by 6 bases, with 15 bases left in between. CDR3 sequence (DNA): TGTGCCAGCATCTCTCCAGGGAGGCATGGCTACACCTTC. Translation: CASISPGRHGYTF.

The chain carries TRBV7-9 and TRBJ2-2; no clear D. Germline values: CDR1 SEHNR, CDR2 FQNEAQ (reference sequence). Trimming pared 0 bases from V and 4 bases from J, leaving 6 bases between. This CDR3 comprises 14 residues. The CDR3 reads CASSLASLTGELFF. The CDR3 DNA reads TGTGCCAGCAGCTTAGCATCCCTCACCGGGGAGCTGTTTTTT.

This clone was seen more than once but under ten times. This sequence joins TRBV18 and TRBJ2-1; D is possibly TRBD1 (5 bases). The germline gives CDR1 KGHSH, CDR2 LQKENI. The germline V and J ends were trimmed by 5 bases and 3 bases, with 11 bases remaining between them. The CDR3 runs 14 residues. The chain's CDR3 is CASSRSGNYNEQFF. The CDR3 bases are TGTGCCAGCTCAAGATCAGGGAACTACAATGAGCAGTTCTTC. Looking up the rest from reference TRBV18 and TRBJ2-1 gives the full variable domain: NAGVMQNPRHLVRRRGQEARLRCSPMKGHSHVYWYRQLPEEGLKFMVYLQKENIIDESGMPKERFSAEFPKEGPSILRIQQVVRGDSAAYFCASSRSGNYNEQFFGPGTRLTVL.

This clone has a handful of counts. The chain carries TRBV15 and TRBJ2-3; TRBD2 matches 8 bases. Germline CDR1 is LNHNV and CDR2 is YYDKDF (reference sequence). The CDR3 loop spans 17 amino acids. V shed 0 bases, J shed 0 bases, and the junction held 5 bases outside the gene matches. The DNA of the CDR3 is TGTGCCACCAGCAGAGATCTGACTAGCGCTAGCACAGATACGCAGTATTTT. Translated: CATSRDLTSASTDTQYF.

V is TRBV5-1 and J is TRBJ2-7; TRBD2 is a possible D gene (5 bases). The CDR3 runs to 14 residues. Trimming left V 1 base short and J 2 bases short, with 10 bases between. Germline V CDR1 and CDR2: SGHRS, YFSETQ. CDR3 sequence reads: CASSLISVAYEQYF. For the CDR3, the DNA is TGCGCCAGCAGCTTGATTAGCGTTGCCTACGAGCAGTACTTC.

This clone was detected only a few times. This chain links TRBV2 with TRBJ1-5; 12 bases agree with TRBD1. The V and J ends lost 8 bases and 7 bases, in that order; junction bases with no gene match: 6. From germline, CDR1 is SNHLY and CDR2 FYNNEI. The CDR3 sequence is 14 residues long. The CDR3 protein is CASGRDRGQQPQHF. Written as DNA, the CDR3 is TGTGCCAGCGGCCGGGACAGGGGGCAACAGCCCCAGCATTTT.

The chain uses TRBV5-4 and TRBJ2-5; tentatively, D is TRBD2 (5 bases). The V gene lost 1 base and the J gene lost 5 bases, with 12 bases spanning the gap. Looked up from germline, CDR1 is SGHNT and CDR2 is YYREEE (reference sequence). This CDR3 comprises 14 residues. CDR3 protein: CASSLSSGLETQYF. CDR3 nucleotide sequence: TGTGCCAGCAGCTTGTCCAGCGGTCTTGAGACCCAGTACTTC.

A few counts support this clone. The rearrangement joins TRBV5-4 to TRBJ1-1; maybe TRBD1 (5 bases). Trimming removed 2 bases from V and 5 bases from J, with 13 bases in between. CDR3 length: 14 amino acids. Germline V gives CDR1 SGHNT, CDR2 YYREEE (reference sequence). The CDR3 protein is CASSLAQAWTEAFF. In DNA, the CDR3 is TGTGCCAGCAGCTTAGCACAGGCATGGACTGAAGCTTTCTTT.

The chain carries TRBV19 and TRBJ1-5, with no clear D. The length of the CDR3 is 13 residues. Trimming left V 3 bases short and J 4 bases short, with 7 bases between. The germline CDR1 and CDR2 sequences are LNHDA and SQIVND (reference sequence). The CDR3 DNA sequence: TGTGCCAGTAGTATGGAGGGTAATCAGCCCCAGCATTTT. Its translation is CASSMEGNQPQHF.

The chain is built from TRBV4-3 and TRBJ1-6; the match to TRBD1 covers 12 bases. From germline, CDR1 is LGHNA and CDR2 YSLEER. Trimming at V came to 0 bases and at J to 8 bases, leaving 2 bases not matched to a gene. This CDR3 is built from 16 residues. As DNA, the CDR3 is TGCGCCAGCAGCCAAGAGGGGACAGGGGGCGATTCACCCCTCCACTTT. The encoded protein is CASSQEGTGGDSPLHF.

This clone appeared a few times. The J gene is TRBJ2-1, the V gene TRBV7-9, with TRBD2 identical over 7 bases. CDR1 and CDR2 from the germline V gene are SEHNR and FQNEAQ (reference sequence). The CDR3 sequence is 15 residues long. Losses at the gene ends were 5 bases for V and 12 bases for J; bases not matched to a gene: 16. The CDR3 here is CASSPSASGTRGQFF. CDR3 nucleotide sequence: TGTGCCAGCAGCCCGAGCGCTAGCGGAACGCGGGGGCAGTTCTTC.

This chain connects TRBV6-1 to TRBJ2-7; D is possibly TRBD1 (5 bases). The length of the CDR3 is 13 residues. Germline V lookup: CDR1 MNHNS, CDR2 SASEGT. V was shortened by 6 bases and J by 1 base, with 10 bases between the two germline ends. The CDR3 protein is CASSPGWSYEQYF. In nucleotides, the CDR3 is TGTGCCAGCAGCCCAGGGTGGTCCTACGAGCAGTACTTC.

The chain is built from TRBV10-3 and TRBJ2-7; D is perhaps TRBD1 (6 bases). The CDR3 loop spans 12 amino acids. The V gene lost 6 bases and the J gene lost 7 bases, with 13 bases spanning the gap. Germline CDR1 ENHRY, CDR2 SYGVKD. The DNA for the CDR3 is TGTGCCATCAGGGAGACAGGAGATGAGCAGTACTTC. It specifies CAIRETGDEQYF.

The J gene is TRBJ2-5, the V gene TRBV19, with D maybe TRBD1 (6 bases). V was cut by 4 bases and J by 5 bases, with 11 bases left in between. The germline V gene encodes CDR1 LNHDA and CDR2 SQIVND (reference sequence). The CDR3 is 13 amino acids. The CDR3 bases are TGTGCCAGTAGTAACAGGGACCGGGAGACCCAGTACTTC. Its protein product is CASSNRDRETQYF.

This clone has more than one count but fewer than ten. V is TRBV5-1 and J is TRBJ2-7; 11 bases map to TRBD1. Germline-derived CDR1 and CDR2 are SGHRS and YFSETQ. The CDR3 has 16 residues. J lost 1 base, V lost 4 bases, and 7 bases had no gene match. The CDR3 loop reads CASSADRGRTSYEQYF. The CDR3 DNA sequence: TGCGCCAGCAGCGCGGACAGGGGGCGAACGTCCTACGAGCAGTACTTC.

The sample holds a few counts of this clone. V is TRBV29-1 and J is TRBJ2-7, with D uncertain. Trimming cost V 4 bases and J 1 base, with 5 bases left between them. The CDR3 runs to 11 residues. In germline, CDR1 is SQVTM, CDR2 ANQGSEA. Here the CDR3 DNA reads TGCAGCGTTGGCAGATCCTACGAGCAGTACTTC. Protein product: CSVGRSYEQYF.

Written as DNA, the CDR3 is TGTGCCAGTAGTCTGACAGGGGCGCATGGCTACACCTTC. It is translated as CASSLTGAHGYTF. J is TRBJ1-2 and V is TRBV19; 8 bases match TRBD1. CDR1 and CDR2 from the germline V gene are LNHDA and SQIVND (reference sequence). V shed 5 bases, J shed 6 bases, and the junction held 5 bases outside the gene matches. The CDR3 has 13 amino acids.

This clone was found a few times. The chain has TRBV5-4 and TRBJ2-1; D might be TRBD2 (6 bases). Per germline, CDR1 SGHNT and CDR2 YYREEE (reference sequence). This CDR3 has 17 residues. Trimming pared 6 bases from V and 1 base from J, leaving 20 bases between. The CDR3 sequence is CASTPRVRGVSYNEQFF. The CDR3 DNA reads as TGTGCCAGCACCCCGAGGGTTCGCGGGGTGTCCTACAATGAGCAGTTCTTC.

This clone was observed a handful of times. The CDR3 DNA reads TGTGCCAGCAGCTTGGGCCTCCCTAGCACAGATACGCAGTATTTT. Translating gives CASSLGLPSTDTQYF. The chain couples TRBV11-2 to TRBJ2-3, with D uncertain. The CDR3 spans 15 residues. Germline V gene lookup returns CDR1 SGHAT and CDR2 FQNNGV. V gave up 3 bases and J gave up 0 bases, with 10 bases separating them.

This clone was seen only a few times. The CDR3 coding sequence is TGTGCCAGCAGCTTAGACAGGGGTGCAGATACGCAGTATTTT. It specifies CASSLDRGADTQYF. The chain recombines TRBV7-2 with TRBJ2-3; 7 bases align to TRBD1. Trimming at V came to 1 base and at J to 4 bases, leaving 2 bases not matched to a gene. The CDR3 is made up of 14 amino acids. Germline V gene lookup returns CDR1 SGHTA and CDR2 FQGNSA.

This clone was detected a few times. The gene calls are TRBV19 and TRBJ2-2; D possibly corresponds to TRBD2 (5 bases). CDR1 and CDR2 (germline): LNHDA, SQIVND (reference sequence). The CDR3 sequence is 11 residues long. V dropped 7 bases and J dropped 7 bases, with 7 bases sitting between them. As DNA, the CDR3 is TGTGCCAGTACGAGGGTCGGGGAGCTGTTTTTT. It yields the protein CASTRVGELFF.